This entry describes one T cell receptor (beta chain). The CDR3 totals 14 residues. Germline CDR1 reads MNHEY; CDR2 reads SVGAGI. Unmatched junction bases numbered 5, after V lost 6 bases and J lost 1 base. The data were taken from a study of blood T cells in healthy people across ages. A second PCR of 7 to 11 cycles used a sample-barcoded 5' primer and a J-beta primer mix. Each cDNA was tagged by a template-switch adaptor containing 12 random nucleotides. TCRdb processed the 5' RACE reads anew with MiXCR; each CDR3 protein has one entry. Of 550,000 to 750,000 distinct CDR3 sequences listed, roughly 20% are singletons.

The source of this sequence is a man between 70 and 80 years old in good health. The sample taken for sequencing was blood. The chain carries TRBV6-5 and TRBJ1-1, with 7 positions matching TRBD1. The DNA for the CDR3 is TGTGCCAGCAGGGCACGACAGGGGAACACTGAAGCTTTCTTT. The encoded protein is CASRARQGNTEAFF.